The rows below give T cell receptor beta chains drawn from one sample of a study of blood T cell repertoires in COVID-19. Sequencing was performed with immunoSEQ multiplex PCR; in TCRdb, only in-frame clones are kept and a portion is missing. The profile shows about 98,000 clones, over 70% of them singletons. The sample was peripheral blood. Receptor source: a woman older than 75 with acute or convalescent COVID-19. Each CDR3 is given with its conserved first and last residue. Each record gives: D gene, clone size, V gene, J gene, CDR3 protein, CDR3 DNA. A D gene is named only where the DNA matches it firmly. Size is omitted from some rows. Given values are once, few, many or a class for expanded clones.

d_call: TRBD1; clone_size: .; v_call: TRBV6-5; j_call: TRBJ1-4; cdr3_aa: CAIEDRRGEKLFF; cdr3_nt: TGTGCCATCGAGGACAGGCGAGGGGAAAAACTGTTTTTT
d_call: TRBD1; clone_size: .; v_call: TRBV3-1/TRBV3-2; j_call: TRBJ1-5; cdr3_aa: CASSNGQGSNQPQHF; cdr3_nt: TGTGCCAGCAGCAACGGACAGGGAAGCAATCAGCCCCAGCATTTT
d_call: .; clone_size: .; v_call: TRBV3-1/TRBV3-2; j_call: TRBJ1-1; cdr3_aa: CASSKGKNTEAFF; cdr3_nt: TGTGCCAGCAGCAAGGGGAAGAACACTGAAGCTTTCTTT
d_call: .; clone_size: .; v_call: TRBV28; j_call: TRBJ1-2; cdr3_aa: CASTGRPDGYTF; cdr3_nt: TGTGCCAGCACAGGGAGGCCGGATGGCTACACCTTC
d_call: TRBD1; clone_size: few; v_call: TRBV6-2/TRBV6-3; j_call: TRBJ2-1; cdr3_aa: CASSEGAKYNEQFF; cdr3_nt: TGTGCCAGCAGTGAGGGGGCCAAATACAATGAGCAGTTCTTC
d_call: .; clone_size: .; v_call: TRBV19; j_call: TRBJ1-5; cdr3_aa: CASSISGGGLGNQPQHF; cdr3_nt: TGTGCCAGTAGTATTTCTGGTGGAGGTTTGGGCAATCAGCCCCAGCATTTT
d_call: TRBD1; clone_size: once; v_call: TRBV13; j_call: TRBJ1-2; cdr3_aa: CASSPGQGSYGYTF; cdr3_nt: TGTGCCAGCAGCCCGGGACAGGGGAGTTATGGCTACACCTTC
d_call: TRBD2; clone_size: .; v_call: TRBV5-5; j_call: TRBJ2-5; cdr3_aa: CASSPTSGEYRPRGTQYF; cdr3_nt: TGTGCCAGCAGCCCAACTAGCGGGGAGTATAGGCCCCGTGGGACCCAGTACTTC
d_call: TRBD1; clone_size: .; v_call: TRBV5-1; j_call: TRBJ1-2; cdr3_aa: CASSVTGSGGYTF; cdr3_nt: TGCGCCAGCAGCGTGACAGGGTCTGGAGGCTACACCTTC
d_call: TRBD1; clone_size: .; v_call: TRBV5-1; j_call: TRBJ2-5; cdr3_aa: CASSPTPTGKETQYF; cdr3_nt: TGCGCCAGCAGCCCGACCCCGACAGGGAAAGAGACCCAGTACTTC
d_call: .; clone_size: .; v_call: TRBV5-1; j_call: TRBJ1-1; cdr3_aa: CASSPGLWARDERGPEAFF; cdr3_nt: TGCGCCAGCAGCCCGGGACTATGGGCCAGGGACGAACGGGGGCCTGAAGCTTTCTTT
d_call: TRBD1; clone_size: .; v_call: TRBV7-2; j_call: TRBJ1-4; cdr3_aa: CASSLALGTGYEKLFF; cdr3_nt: TGTGCCAGCAGCTTAGCGCTAGGGACAGGGTATGAAAAACTGTTTTTT
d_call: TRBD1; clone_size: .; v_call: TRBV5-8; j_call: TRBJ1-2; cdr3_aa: CASSLDVGTGGVYGYTF; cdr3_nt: TGTGCCAGCAGCCTCGATGTGGGAACAGGGGGTGTCTATGGCTACACCTTC
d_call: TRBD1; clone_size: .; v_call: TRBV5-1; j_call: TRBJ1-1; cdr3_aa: CASSLGTEPNTEAFF; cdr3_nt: TGCGCCAGCAGCCTTGGGACAGAACCAAACACTGAAGCTTTCTTT
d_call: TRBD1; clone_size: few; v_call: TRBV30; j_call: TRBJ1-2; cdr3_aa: CAWKGQGSGYGYTF; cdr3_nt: TGTGCCTGGAAAGGACAGGGATCTGGCTATGGCTACACCTTC
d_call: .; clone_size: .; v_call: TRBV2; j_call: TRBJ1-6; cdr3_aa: CASVQVRVNSPLHF; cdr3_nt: TGTGCCAGCGTCCAGGTTAGAGTTAATTCACCCCTCCACTTT